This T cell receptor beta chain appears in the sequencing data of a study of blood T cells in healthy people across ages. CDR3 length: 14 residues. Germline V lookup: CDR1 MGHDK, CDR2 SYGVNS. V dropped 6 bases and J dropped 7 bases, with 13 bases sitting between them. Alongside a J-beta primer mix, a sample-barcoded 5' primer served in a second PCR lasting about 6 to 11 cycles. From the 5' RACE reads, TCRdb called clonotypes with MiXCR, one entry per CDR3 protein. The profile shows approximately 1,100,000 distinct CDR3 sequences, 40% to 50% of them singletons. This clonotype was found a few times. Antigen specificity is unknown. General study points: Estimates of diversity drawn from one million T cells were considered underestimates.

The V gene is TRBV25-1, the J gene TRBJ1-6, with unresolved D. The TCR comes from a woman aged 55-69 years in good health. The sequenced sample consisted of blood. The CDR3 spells CASRGYSGNSPLHF. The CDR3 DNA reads TGTGCCAGCAGGGGGTACTCGGGGAATTCACCCCTCCACTTT.